Listed below are T cell receptor beta chains from one sample, sequenced in a study of CD8 T cells in Susac syndrome. Each CDR3 protein gets one entry after TCRdb re-called the immunoSEQ multiplex PCR reads with MiXCR. The repertoire consists of around 120,000 distinct CDR3 sequences, with 94% occurring once and the leading ten covering about 0.12%. The sample taken for sequencing was CD4+ T cells from PBMCs. These receptors came from a human donor with multiple sclerosis. The CDR3 runs from the conserved cysteine through the conserved F or W. The D gene is left open where the match is weak. Size tells how often a clone was seen (once, few, many) or the class of an expanded clone, and some rows leave it out.

D | J | V | size | CDR3 | DNA
- | TRBJ1-2 | TRBV11-1 | - | CASSLGPLDWGGNYGYTF | TGTGCCAGCAGCTTAGGCCCTCTGGACTGGGGCGGGAACTATGGCTACACCTTC
TRBD1 | TRBJ2-2 | TRBV3-1 | - | CASSQARTGYVGELFF | TGTGCCAGCAGCCAAGCTCGGACAGGGTATGTCGGGGAGCTGTTTTTT
- | TRBJ2-3 | TRBV20-1 | - | CSARDPGKRTDTQYF | TGCAGTGCTAGAGACCCGGGGAAGAGGACAGATACGCAGTATTTT
- | TRBJ1-1 | TRBV6-1 | - | CASSGQYTEAFF | TGTGCCAGCAGTGGACAGTACACTGAAGCTTTCTTT
- | TRBJ2-3 | TRBV10-3 | once | CAITLTGTDTQYF | TGTGCCATCACCTTAACGGGCACAGATACGCAGTATTTT
- | TRBJ2-5 | TRBV5-1 | once | CASSLAGFQETQYF | TGCGCCAGCAGCTTGGCCGGGTTTCAAGAGACCCAGTACTTC
- | TRBJ2-7 | TRBV27 | - | CLEGVLDYEQYF | TGCCTGGAGGGGGTATTGGACTACGAGCAGTACTTC
- | TRBJ2-5 | TRBV29-1 | - | CSVVEGRETQYF | TGCAGCGTTGTGGAAGGCCGGGAGACCCAGTACTTC
- | TRBJ1-2 | TRBV3-1 | - | CASSLSGDYGYTF | TGTGCCAGCAGCTTGTCGGGGGACTATGGCTACACCTTC
TRBD2 | TRBJ2-2 | TRBV4-3 | - | CASSPGGGGRNTGELFF | TGCGCCAGCAGCCCCGGCGGCGGGGGGAGGAACACCGGGGAGCTGTTTTTT
TRBD2 | TRBJ2-1 | TRBV7-2 | once | CASSLSAGVGNEQFF | TGTGCCAGCAGCTTAAGTGCGGGAGTCGGTAATGAGCAGTTCTTC
- | TRBJ2-1 | TRBV11-1 | - | CASLTGVGNEQFF | TGTGCCAGCCTAACTGGGGTCGGCAATGAGCAGTTCTTC
- | TRBJ1-5 | TRBV30 | - | CAWSDYRDQPQHF | TGTGCCTGGAGTGACTACAGGGACCAGCCCCAGCATTTT
- | TRBJ1-1 | TRBV15 | - | CATSTRRMNTEAFF | TGTGCCACCAGCACTAGGCGCATGAACACTGAAGCTTTCTTT
- | TRBJ2-1 | TRBV19 | - | CATSPAANKLSEQFF | TGTGCCACCTCACCCGCGGCAAACAAATTGTCTGAGCAGTTCTTC
TRBD1 | TRBJ1-1 | TRBV12-3/TRBV12-4 | - | CASRRTPTGANTEAFF | TGTGCCAGCAGAAGAACGCCGACAGGGGCGAACACTGAAGCTTTCTTT
TRBD2 | TRBJ2-3 | TRBV7-6 | - | CASSFRPSGSVNTDTQYF | TGTGCCAGCAGCTTTAGGCCTAGCGGGAGCGTTAACACAGATACGCAGTATTTT
TRBD2 | TRBJ2-2 | TRBV30 | - | CAEASGNTGELFF | TGTGCCGAAGCTAGCGGTAACACCGGGGAGCTGTTTTTT
- | TRBJ1-1 | TRBV27 | - | CASSRVPNTEAFF | TGTGCCAGCAGTCGGGTCCCGAACACTGAAGCTTTCTTT
- | TRBJ1-1 | TRBV20-1 | - | CSARAGEREAFF | TGCAGTGCTAGAGCCGGTGAGAGAGAAGCTTTCTTT
- | TRBJ2-6 | TRBV30 | - | CAWSLGPSSGANVLTF | TGTGCCTGGAGCCTCGGTCCAAGCTCTGGGGCCAACGTCCTGACTTTC
- | TRBJ2-7 | TRBV6-6 | - | CASSFLLGRGSYEQYF | TGTGCCAGCAGCTTTCTACTTGGGCGGGGCTCCTACGAGCAGTACTTC
- | TRBJ1-3 | TRBV30 | - | CAWEKSSGNTIYF | TGTGCCTGGGAGAAGAGCTCTGGAAACACCATATATTTT
TRBD1 | TRBJ2-7 | TRBV5-6 | once | CASSSSGTGFYEQYF | TGTGCCAGCAGTTCCTCCGGGACAGGGTTTTACGAGCAGTACTTC
- | TRBJ1-1 | TRBV29-1 | - | CSVVGRFNTEAFF | TGCAGCGTTGTCGGCAGGTTTAACACTGAAGCTTTCTTT
- | TRBJ1-2 | TRBV9 | - | CASSDSQGDYGYTF | TGTGCCAGCAGCGACTCCCAAGGGGACTATGGCTACACCTTC
- | TRBJ1-1 | TRBV29-1 | - | CSGGALNTEAFF | TGCAGCGGGGGGGCCTTAAACACTGAAGCTTTCTTT
- | TRBJ1-3 | TRBV19 | few | CASIGNTIYF | TGTGCCAGTATCGGAAACACCATATATTTT
TRBD2 | TRBJ2-5 | TRBV7-2 | - | CASSHRLAGGIGETQYF | TGTGCCAGCAGTCACCGACTAGCGGGGGGGATAGGAGAGACCCAGTACTTC
- | TRBJ2-7 | TRBV27 | - | CASSPRPRGYEQYF | TGTGCCAGCAGTCCACGACCCAGAGGCTACGAGCAGTACTTC
TRBD1 | TRBJ2-3 | TRBV6-4 | - | CASSPTGGPDTQYF | TGTGCCAGCAGTCCGACAGGGGGCCCAGATACGCAGTATTTT
- | TRBJ1-1 | TRBV3-1 | - | CASSQVRSAEAFF | TGTGCCAGCAGCCAAGTTAGGTCCGCTGAAGCTTTCTTT
- | TRBJ1-5 | TRBV5-1 | - | CASSQQGGVNQPQHF | TGCGCCAGCAGCCAACAGGGAGGGGTCAATCAGCCCCAGCATTTT
- | TRBJ2-1 | TRBV30 | - | CAWSPTLRNGEQFF | TGTGCCTGGAGTCCCACCCTTAGAAACGGTGAGCAGTTCTTC
- | TRBJ1-5 | TRBV6-1 | - | CASSEGRSGPQHF | TGTGCCAGCAGCGAAGGAAGGTCCGGGCCCCAGCATTTT
TRBD1 | TRBJ2-1 | TRBV29-1 | - | CSADRDSYNEQFF | TGCAGCGCTGACAGGGACTCCTACAATGAGCAGTTCTTC
- | TRBJ2-6 | TRBV30 | - | CACPRDASSGANVLTF | TGTGCCTGCCCCCGGGACGCCTCCTCTGGGGCCAACGTCCTGACTTTC
- | TRBJ1-5 | TRBV5-1 | - | CASSLLGDNQPQHF | TGCGCCAGCAGCTTGCTAGGGGACAATCAGCCCCAGCATTTT
- | TRBJ2-1 | TRBV5-5 | - | CASSWMTDNEQFF | TGTGCCAGCAGCTGGATGACTGACAATGAGCAGTTCTTC
TRBD2 | TRBJ2-7 | TRBV20-1 | - | CSAGRGLAGGISSYEQYF | TGCAGTGCCGGACGAGGCCTAGCGGGCGGTATCAGCTCCTACGAGCAGTACTTC
- | TRBJ2-7 | TRBV20-1 | - | CSATSDAGASSYEQYF | TGCAGTGCCACAAGTGACGCAGGGGCCAGCTCCTACGAGCAGTACTTC
- | TRBJ2-2 | TRBV30 | - | CAWSVRVTGELFF | TGTGCCTGGAGTGTACGAGTGACCGGGGAGCTGTTTTTT
- | TRBJ1-2 | TRBV7-9 | - | CASSLWSAPNYGYTF | TGTGCCAGCAGCTTATGGTCAGCCCCTAACTATGGCTACACCTTC
- | TRBJ1-1 | TRBV5-1 | - | CASQEDTEAFF | TGCGCCTCTCAGGAGGACACTGAAGCTTTCTTT
TRBD1 | TRBJ2-6 | TRBV6-1 | once | CASSEARGPGANVLTF | TGTGCCAGCAGTGAGGCCAGGGGGCCTGGGGCCAACGTCCTGACTTTC